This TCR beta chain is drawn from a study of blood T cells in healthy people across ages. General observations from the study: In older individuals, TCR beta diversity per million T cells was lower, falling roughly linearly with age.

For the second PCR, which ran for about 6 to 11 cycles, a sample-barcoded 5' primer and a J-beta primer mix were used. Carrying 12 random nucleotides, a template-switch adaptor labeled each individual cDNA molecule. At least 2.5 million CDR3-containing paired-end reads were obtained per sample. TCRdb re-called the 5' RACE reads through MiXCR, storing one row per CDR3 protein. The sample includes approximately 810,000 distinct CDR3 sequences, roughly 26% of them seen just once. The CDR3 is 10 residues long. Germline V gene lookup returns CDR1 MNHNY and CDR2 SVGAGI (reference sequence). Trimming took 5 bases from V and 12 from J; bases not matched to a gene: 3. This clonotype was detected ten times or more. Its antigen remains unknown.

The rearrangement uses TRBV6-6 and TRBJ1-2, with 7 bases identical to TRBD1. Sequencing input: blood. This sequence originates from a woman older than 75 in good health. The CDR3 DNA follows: TGTGCCAGCAGTGGACAGGTTCACACCTTC. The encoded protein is CASSGQVHTF.